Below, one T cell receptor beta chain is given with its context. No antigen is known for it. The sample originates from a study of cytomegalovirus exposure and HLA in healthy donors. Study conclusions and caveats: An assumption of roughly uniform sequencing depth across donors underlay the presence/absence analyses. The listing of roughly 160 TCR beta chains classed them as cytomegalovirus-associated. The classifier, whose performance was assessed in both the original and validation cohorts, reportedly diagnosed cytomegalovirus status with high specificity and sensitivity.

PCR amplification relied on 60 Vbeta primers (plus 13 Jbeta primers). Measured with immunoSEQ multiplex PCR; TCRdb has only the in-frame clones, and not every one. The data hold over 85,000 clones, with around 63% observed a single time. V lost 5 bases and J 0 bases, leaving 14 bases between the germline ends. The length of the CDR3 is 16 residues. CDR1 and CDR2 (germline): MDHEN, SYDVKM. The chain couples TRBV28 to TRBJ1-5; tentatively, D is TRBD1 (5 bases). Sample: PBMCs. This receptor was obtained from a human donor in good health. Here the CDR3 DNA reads TGTGCCAGCAGTATAGGCAGGGTTTATAGCAATCAGCCCCAGCATTTT. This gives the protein CASSIGRVYSNQPQHF.